This T cell receptor beta chain was sequenced during a study of shared clonotypes between healthy human individuals. V lost 4 bases, J lost 0 bases, and 7 bases lay in between. This CDR3 contains 14 residues. The germline V gene has CDR1 LNHDA and CDR2 SQIVND (reference sequence). Only in-frame clones appear in the TCRdb table, and some are missing; sequencing was by immunoSEQ multiplex PCR. The data show 800,000 to 1,200,000 clones, 75% to 85% seen once. This clonotype was sampled from a man aged 18-30 years in good health. Some clones in this sample may be carry-over from other donors' samples. The rearrangement uses TRBV19 and TRBJ1-5; the D is unclear. Sequencing used memory CD4+ T cells from PBMCs. Subset noted: CD45RA-negative fraction. The chain's CDR3 is CASSRMNSNQPQHF. The DNA for the CDR3 is TGTGCCAGTAGTAGGATGAATAGCAATCAGCCCCAGCATTTT. Combining the CDR3 with reference TRBV19 and TRBJ1-5 gives the whole variable domain DGGITQSPKYLFRKEGQNVTLSCEQNLNHDAMYWYRQDPGQGLRLIYYSQIVNDFQKGDIAEGYSVSREKKESFPLTVTSAQKNPTAFYLCASSRMNSNQPQHFGDGTRLSIL.